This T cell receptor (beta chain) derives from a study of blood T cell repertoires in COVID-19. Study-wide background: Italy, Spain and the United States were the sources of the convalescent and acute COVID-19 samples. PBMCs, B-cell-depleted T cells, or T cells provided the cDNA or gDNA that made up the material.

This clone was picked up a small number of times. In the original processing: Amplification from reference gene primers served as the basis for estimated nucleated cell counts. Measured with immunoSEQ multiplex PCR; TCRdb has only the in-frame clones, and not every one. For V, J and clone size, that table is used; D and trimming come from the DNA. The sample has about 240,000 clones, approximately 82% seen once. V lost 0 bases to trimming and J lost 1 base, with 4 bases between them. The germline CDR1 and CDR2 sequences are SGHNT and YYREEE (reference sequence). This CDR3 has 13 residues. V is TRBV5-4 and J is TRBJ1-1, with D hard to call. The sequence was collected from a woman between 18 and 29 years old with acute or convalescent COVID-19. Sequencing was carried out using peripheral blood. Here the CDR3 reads CASSLAQNTEAFF. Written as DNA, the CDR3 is TGTGCCAGCAGCTTGGCACAGAACACTGAAGCTTTCTTT.